These T cell receptor beta chains were read from a single sample in a study of T cell changes during pregnancy in multiple sclerosis. Profiling relied on immunoSEQ multiplex PCR, and the TCRdb table lists in-frame clones only, not all of them. Here the sample spans roughly 40,000 clones, approximately 80% being singletons. The sequencing used CD4+ T cells from peripheral blood mononuclear cells, collected before pregnancy. The source is a female donor with multiple sclerosis, enrolled in a pregnancy study. The CDR3 runs from the conserved cysteine through the conserved F or W. The order of the fields is D gene, J gene, V gene, clone size, CDR3 protein, CDR3 DNA. A D gene is named only where the DNA matches it firmly. Clone size is not always given. Where it is, it says once, few, many or a class for expanded clones.

d_call: .
j_call: TRBJ2-2
v_call: TRBV5-1
clone_size: once
cdr3_aa: CASSPREPANTGELFF
cdr3_nt: TGCGCCAGCAGCCCCCGGGAGCCCGCGAACACCGGGGAGCTGTTTTTT

d_call: .
j_call: TRBJ1-4
v_call: TRBV18
clone_size: .
cdr3_aa: CASSPQHLMGEKLFF
cdr3_nt: TGTGCCAGCTCACCACAGCACCTGATGGGCGAAAAACTGTTTTTT

d_call: TRBD1
j_call: TRBJ2-7
v_call: TRBV5-1
clone_size: once
cdr3_aa: CASSPLNWDRAYEQYF
cdr3_nt: TGCGCCAGCAGTCCCCTCAATTGGGACAGGGCCTACGAGCAGTACTTC

d_call: TRBD2
j_call: TRBJ2-1
v_call: TRBV25-1
clone_size: .
cdr3_aa: CASSELAGGPNNEQFF
cdr3_nt: TGTGCCAGCAGTGAGCTAGCGGGAGGGCCAAACAATGAGCAGTTCTTC

d_call: .
j_call: TRBJ2-5
v_call: TRBV7-8
clone_size: .
cdr3_aa: CASSISRVLETQYF
cdr3_nt: TGTGCCAGCAGCATCTCCAGGGTATTAGAGACCCAGTACTTC

d_call: .
j_call: TRBJ1-3
v_call: TRBV7-9
clone_size: few
cdr3_aa: CASSLAGSSGNTIYF
cdr3_nt: TGTGCCAGCAGCTTAGCAGGGAGCTCTGGAAACACCATATATTTT

d_call: .
j_call: TRBJ1-4
v_call: TRBV7-2
clone_size: .
cdr3_aa: CASSTGQTVNEKLFF
cdr3_nt: TGTGCCAGCAGCACCGGACAGACTGTTAATGAAAAACTGTTTTTT

d_call: .
j_call: TRBJ1-1
v_call: TRBV6-5
clone_size: once
cdr3_aa: CASSYSGLSQTEAFF
cdr3_nt: TGTGCCAGCAGTTACTCGGGGCTCTCGCAGACTGAAGCTTTCTTT

d_call: .
j_call: TRBJ2-1
v_call: TRBV7-9
clone_size: .
cdr3_aa: CASSSMGGDREKHNEQFF
cdr3_nt: TGTGCCAGCAGCTCGATGGGGGGTGACAGGGAAAAGCACAATGAGCAGTTCTTC

d_call: TRBD1
j_call: TRBJ1-1
v_call: TRBV6-5
clone_size: .
cdr3_aa: CASSLSGTGTTEAFF
cdr3_nt: TGTGCCAGCAGTCTCTCAGGGACAGGGACCACTGAAGCTTTCTTT

d_call: .
j_call: TRBJ1-4
v_call: TRBV11-2
clone_size: .
cdr3_aa: CASSLARGGPEKLFF
cdr3_nt: TGTGCCAGCAGCTTAGCGCGGGGGGGCCCTGAAAAACTGTTTTTT

d_call: .
j_call: TRBJ1-6
v_call: TRBV6-5
clone_size: .
cdr3_aa: CASRNSMNSPLHF
cdr3_nt: TGTGCCAGCAGAAACTCTATGAATTCACCCCTCCACTTT

d_call: .
j_call: TRBJ2-5
v_call: TRBV11-2
clone_size: .
cdr3_aa: CASTLQVAETQYF
cdr3_nt: TGTGCCAGCACCTTACAGGTCGCCGAGACCCAGTACTTC

d_call: .
j_call: TRBJ2-1
v_call: TRBV30
clone_size: .
cdr3_aa: CACPGLADFNEQFF
cdr3_nt: TGTGCCTGCCCCGGGTTAGCGGATTTCAATGAGCAGTTCTTC

d_call: .
j_call: TRBJ1-1
v_call: TRBV6-1
clone_size: .
cdr3_aa: CASRVLLDTEAFF
cdr3_nt: TGTGCCAGCAGAGTACTATTGGACACTGAAGCTTTCTTT

d_call: TRBD2
j_call: TRBJ2-5
v_call: TRBV30
clone_size: .
cdr3_aa: CACQPRGGLGRVGETQYF
cdr3_nt: TGTGCCTGTCAACCCCGGGGGGGGTTGGGCCGGGTCGGAGAGACCCAGTACTTC

d_call: TRBD1
j_call: TRBJ1-4
v_call: TRBV4-3
clone_size: .
cdr3_aa: CASSTGQGTEKLFF
cdr3_nt: TGCGCCAGCAGCACGGGACAGGGGACTGAAAAACTGTTTTTT

d_call: TRBD1
j_call: TRBJ2-2
v_call: TRBV7-8
clone_size: .
cdr3_aa: CASSLDNSGQGDLRGTGELFF
cdr3_nt: TGTGCCAGCAGCCTAGACAATTCGGGACAGGGAGATTTAAGAGGCACCGGGGAGCTGTTTTTT

d_call: .
j_call: TRBJ2-7
v_call: TRBV6-5
clone_size: .
cdr3_aa: CASSRDNPYEQYF
cdr3_nt: TGTGCCAGCAGCCGGGACAACCCCTACGAGCAGTACTTC

d_call: TRBD1
j_call: TRBJ2-1
v_call: TRBV14
clone_size: .
cdr3_aa: CASSQVNPGQLYNEQFF
cdr3_nt: TGTGCCAGCAGCCAAGTTAATCCGGGACAGCTCTACAATGAGCAGTTCTTC

d_call: .
j_call: TRBJ2-1
v_call: TRBV2
clone_size: .
cdr3_aa: CASSEYGGSYNEQFF
cdr3_nt: TGTGCCAGCAGTGAATATGGGGGGTCCTACAATGAGCAGTTCTTC

d_call: .
j_call: TRBJ1-3
v_call: TRBV19
clone_size: .
cdr3_aa: CASSILTGDYSGNTIYF
cdr3_nt: TGTGCCAGTAGTATCCTGACAGGAGATTACTCTGGAAACACCATATATTTT

d_call: TRBD2
j_call: TRBJ2-1
v_call: TRBV6-4
clone_size: .
cdr3_aa: CASSELAGYNEQFF
cdr3_nt: TGTGCCAGCAGTGAGCTAGCGGGGTACAATGAGCAGTTCTTC

d_call: .
j_call: TRBJ1-2
v_call: TRBV18
clone_size: .
cdr3_aa: CASSPTNYGYTF
cdr3_nt: TGTGCCAGCTCACCCACTAACTATGGCTACACCTTC

d_call: .
j_call: TRBJ2-2
v_call: TRBV10-1
clone_size: .
cdr3_aa: CASRPHNTGELFF
cdr3_nt: TGCGCCAGCAGGCCACATAACACCGGGGAGCTGTTTTTT

d_call: TRBD2
j_call: TRBJ2-7
v_call: TRBV4-1
clone_size: .
cdr3_aa: CASSQEGGTSTVYEQYF
cdr3_nt: TGCGCCAGCAGCCAAGAGGGTGGGACTAGCACGGTCTACGAGCAGTACTTC

d_call: .
j_call: TRBJ2-5
v_call: TRBV29-1
clone_size: .
cdr3_aa: CSVAMTDLGETQYF
cdr3_nt: TGCAGCGTTGCGATGACAGACCTGGGGGAGACCCAGTACTTC

d_call: TRBD1
j_call: TRBJ1-2
v_call: TRBV5-1
clone_size: .
cdr3_aa: CASSATGTGYGYTF
cdr3_nt: TGCGCCAGCAGCGCAACCGGGACAGGGTATGGCTACACCTTC

d_call: .
j_call: TRBJ2-7
v_call: TRBV5-4
clone_size: .
cdr3_aa: CASSSGGSLTRSYEQYF
cdr3_nt: TGTGCCAGCAGCTCAGGGGGGAGCCTCACCCGCTCCTACGAGCAGTACTTC

d_call: TRBD1
j_call: TRBJ2-6
v_call: TRBV5-5
clone_size: once
cdr3_aa: CASSSAPGGSGANVLTF
cdr3_nt: TGTGCCAGCAGCTCTGCACCAGGGGGCTCTGGGGCCAACGTCCTGACTTTC

d_call: .
j_call: TRBJ1-6
v_call: TRBV5-1
clone_size: .
cdr3_aa: CASSLRANRDNSPLHF
cdr3_nt: TGCGCCAGCAGCCTCAGGGCGAATAGGGATAATTCACCCCTCCACTTT

d_call: .
j_call: TRBJ2-2
v_call: TRBV27
clone_size: .
cdr3_aa: CASRGAASGTGELFF
cdr3_nt: TGTGCCAGCAGGGGGGCGGCCTCTGGGACCGGGGAGCTGTTTTTT

d_call: TRBD1
j_call: TRBJ2-7
v_call: TRBV2
clone_size: .
cdr3_aa: CASRAGQVREQYF
cdr3_nt: TGTGCCAGCAGGGCGGGACAGGTACGAGAGCAGTACTTC

d_call: .
j_call: TRBJ2-5
v_call: TRBV6-5
clone_size: once
cdr3_aa: CASSYGPAMETQYF
cdr3_nt: TGTGCCAGCAGTTACGGGCCGGCGATGGAGACCCAGTACTTC

d_call: .
j_call: TRBJ1-5
v_call: TRBV6-1
clone_size: .
cdr3_aa: CASTGQGLQPQHF
cdr3_nt: TGTGCCAGCACGGGGCAGGGGCTTCAGCCCCAGCATTTT

d_call: .
j_call: TRBJ2-5
v_call: TRBV5-4
clone_size: once
cdr3_aa: CASSLEPGQETQYF
cdr3_nt: TGTGCCAGCAGCTTGGAGCCAGGCCAAGAGACCCAGTACTTC

d_call: TRBD2
j_call: TRBJ2-1
v_call: TRBV7-9
clone_size: .
cdr3_aa: CASSSRLAGGDGGQFF
cdr3_nt: TGTGCCAGCAGCTCACGACTAGCGGGGGGGGATGGCGGGCAGTTCTTC

d_call: TRBD2
j_call: TRBJ2-1
v_call: TRBV6-6
clone_size: .
cdr3_aa: CASTLGTSGGAEQFF
cdr3_nt: TGTGCCAGCACACTTGGGACTAGCGGGGGGGCTGAGCAGTTCTTC

d_call: TRBD1
j_call: TRBJ2-3
v_call: TRBV7-8
clone_size: .
cdr3_aa: CASGYRGDTQYF
cdr3_nt: TGTGCCAGCGGATACAGGGGTGATACGCAGTATTTT

d_call: TRBD2
j_call: TRBJ2-1
v_call: TRBV7-3
clone_size: few
cdr3_aa: CASSPSGGAGNEQFF
cdr3_nt: TGTGCCAGCAGCCCTAGCGGGGGGGCCGGCAATGAGCAGTTCTTC

d_call: TRBD1
j_call: TRBJ1-2
v_call: TRBV19
clone_size: .
cdr3_aa: CASSIQGANYGYTF
cdr3_nt: TGTGCCAGTAGTATACAGGGGGCTAACTATGGCTACACCTTC

d_call: .
j_call: TRBJ2-7
v_call: TRBV30
clone_size: .
cdr3_aa: CAWSVLRLDPREQYF
cdr3_nt: TGTGCCTGGAGTGTACTTCGACTAGATCCTAGGGAGCAGTACTTC

d_call: .
j_call: TRBJ1-1
v_call: TRBV10-2
clone_size: .
cdr3_aa: CASSDQGIMTEAFF
cdr3_nt: TGCGCCAGCAGTGATCAGGGGATTATGACTGAAGCTTTCTTT

d_call: TRBD1
j_call: TRBJ1-2
v_call: TRBV30
clone_size: .
cdr3_aa: CAWSRQGDYTF
cdr3_nt: TGTGCCTGGAGCCGACAGGGGGACTACACCTTC

d_call: TRBD1
j_call: TRBJ2-1
v_call: TRBV7-2
clone_size: .
cdr3_aa: CASSRDRGNEQFF
cdr3_nt: TGTGCCAGCAGCCGAGACAGGGGCAATGAGCAGTTCTTC

d_call: TRBD1
j_call: TRBJ1-2
v_call: TRBV2
clone_size: .
cdr3_aa: CASTIGQGGYGYTF
cdr3_nt: TGTGCCAGCACCATCGGACAGGGGGGGTATGGCTACACCTTC

d_call: .
j_call: TRBJ1-1
v_call: TRBV5-1
clone_size: .
cdr3_aa: CASSLSGVGNTEAFF
cdr3_nt: TGCGCCAGCAGCTTGAGCGGGGTAGGGAACACTGAAGCTTTCTTT

d_call: .
j_call: TRBJ1-3
v_call: TRBV27
clone_size: .
cdr3_aa: CASSSTRVSGNTIYF
cdr3_nt: TGTGCCAGCAGTTCTACCCGGGTCTCTGGAAACACCATATATTTT

d_call: .
j_call: TRBJ1-2
v_call: TRBV20-1
clone_size: once
cdr3_aa: CSAWDTPRVTF
cdr3_nt: TGCAGTGCTTGGGACACGCCGAGGGTCACCTTC

d_call: TRBD2
j_call: TRBJ2-7
v_call: TRBV19
clone_size: .
cdr3_aa: CASSMQTSGGPSYEQYF
cdr3_nt: TGTGCCAGTAGTATGCAGACTAGCGGGGGCCCATCCTACGAGCAGTACTTC

d_call: .
j_call: TRBJ1-5
v_call: TRBV4-3
clone_size: .
cdr3_aa: CASSQDQMQPQHF
cdr3_nt: TGCGCCAGCAGCCAAGATCAGATGCAGCCCCAGCATTTT

d_call: .
j_call: TRBJ1-2
v_call: TRBV6-5
clone_size: .
cdr3_aa: CASSLKTGFNYGYTF
cdr3_nt: TGTGCCAGCAGTTTGAAGACAGGTTTTAACTATGGCTACACCTTC

d_call: .
j_call: TRBJ2-3
v_call: TRBV18
clone_size: few
cdr3_aa: CASSPPSGGTDTQYF
cdr3_nt: TGTGCCAGCTCACCACCTTCGGGGGGCACAGATACGCAGTATTTT

d_call: TRBD1
j_call: TRBJ2-2
v_call: TRBV4-2
clone_size: .
cdr3_aa: CASSQGQGASTGELFF
cdr3_nt: TGTGCCAGCAGCCAGGGACAGGGGGCGAGCACCGGGGAGCTGTTTTTT